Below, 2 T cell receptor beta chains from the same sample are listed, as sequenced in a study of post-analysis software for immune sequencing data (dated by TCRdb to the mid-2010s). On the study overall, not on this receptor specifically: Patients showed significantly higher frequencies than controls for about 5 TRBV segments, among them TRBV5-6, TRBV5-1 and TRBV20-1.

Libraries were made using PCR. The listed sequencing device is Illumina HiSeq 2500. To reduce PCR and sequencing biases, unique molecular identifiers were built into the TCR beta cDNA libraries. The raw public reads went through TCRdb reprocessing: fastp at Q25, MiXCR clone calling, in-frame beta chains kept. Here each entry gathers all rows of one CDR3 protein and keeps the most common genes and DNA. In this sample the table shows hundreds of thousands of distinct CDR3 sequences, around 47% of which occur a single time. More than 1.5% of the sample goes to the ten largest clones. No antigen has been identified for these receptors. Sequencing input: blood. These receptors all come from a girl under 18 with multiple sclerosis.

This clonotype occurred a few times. For the CDR3, the DNA is TGTGCCAGCAGCCCCGGACAGATTGCCTATGGCTACACCTTC. It specifies CASSPGQIAYGYTF. The rearrangement uses TRBV11-3 and TRBJ1-2; a possible D gene is TRBD1 (6 bases). This CDR3 has 14 amino acids. Germline assignment: CDR1 SGHNT and CDR2 YENEEA. Trimming took off 5 bases at V and 4 bases at J, with 14 bases between the two ends.

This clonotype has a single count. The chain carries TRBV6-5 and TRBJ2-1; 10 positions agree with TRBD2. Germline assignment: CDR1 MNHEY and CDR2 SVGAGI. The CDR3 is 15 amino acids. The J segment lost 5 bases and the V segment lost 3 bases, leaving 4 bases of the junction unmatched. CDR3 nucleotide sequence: TGTGCCAGCAGTTATTGGACTAGCGGAAACAATGAGCAGTTCTTC. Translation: CASSYWTSGNNEQFF.